This T cell receptor (beta chain) was sequenced for a study of PD-1 blockade in classical Hodgkin lymphoma. Whole-study context: Intravenous infusions of nivolumab 3 mg/kg reached patients every 2 weeks. Study-wide results and limits: The repertoire differences lack a defined cause, possibly disease activity or prior therapy.

The CDR3 is 15 residues long. Profiling relied on immunoSEQ multiplex PCR, and the TCRdb table lists in-frame clones only, not all of them. The sample lists tens of thousands of clones; 80% were seen once. Points on this clone: Its antigen remains unidentified.

The sample's time point: cycle 4 day 1 (C4D1), after six to seven weeks of nivolumab. Every patient was affected by relapse after autologous stem cell transplantation, while exposure to brentuximab vedotin was not uniform. The chain employs TRBV21-1 and TRBJ2-5; TRBD2, the table's D call, was not compared with the DNA. TRBV21-1 is recorded as a pseudogene. Here the sequenced sample was peripheral blood mononuclear cells (PBMCs), taken before the fourth cycle of nivolumab. The receptor comes from a human donor with classical Hodgkin lymphoma. DNA of the CDR3: TGTGCCAGCATCATCTCGGGGGGGGTCGGGGAGACCCAGTACTTC. Translated: CASIISGGVGETQYF.